This T cell receptor (beta chain) was captured in a study of regulatory T cells in long-lasting Graves disease. Broader study findings: A reduction in accuracy may have resulted from the small sample size. TCR diversity was lower in persistent Graves' patients (versus newly diagnosed ones).

Concerning this clonotype: What it binds is not known.

Researchers made TCR beta libraries by using iRepertoire HTBI primers and running Arm-PCR on CDR3 regions. TCRdb used MiXCR to reprocess the multiplex PCR reads, holding one entry per CDR3 protein. Among about 220,000 distinct CDR3 sequences listed, approximately 19% were seen once. This CDR3 has 14 amino acids. Germline CDR1 and CDR2: SNHLY and FYNNEI. V lost 6 bases and J lost 1, with 12 bases in between. The time point is: newly diagnosed GD, antithyroid drugs for less than 3 months. Scientists built the TCR library using RNA that was extracted from PBMCs. Separately, the same data were catalogued under a study of T cells in Graves' hyperthyroidism and ophthalmopathy. Turning to that study: Stable disease denoted Graves' hyperthyroidism without ophthalmopathy progression within 18 months. Those with hyperthyroidism were 18 to 65 years old, newly diagnosed, and ill for under 2 months.

The sequencing used peripheral blood mononuclear cells (PBMCs), collected at new diagnosis, from a patient treated with antithyroid drugs. This receptor was obtained from a woman in her 30s with Graves disease. V is TRBV2 and J is TRBJ2-5; possibly TRBD1 for D (5 bases). In DNA, the CDR3 is TGTGCCAGCAGCCCGACAGTGACCCAAGAGACCCAGTACTTC. Translating gives CASSPTVTQETQYF.